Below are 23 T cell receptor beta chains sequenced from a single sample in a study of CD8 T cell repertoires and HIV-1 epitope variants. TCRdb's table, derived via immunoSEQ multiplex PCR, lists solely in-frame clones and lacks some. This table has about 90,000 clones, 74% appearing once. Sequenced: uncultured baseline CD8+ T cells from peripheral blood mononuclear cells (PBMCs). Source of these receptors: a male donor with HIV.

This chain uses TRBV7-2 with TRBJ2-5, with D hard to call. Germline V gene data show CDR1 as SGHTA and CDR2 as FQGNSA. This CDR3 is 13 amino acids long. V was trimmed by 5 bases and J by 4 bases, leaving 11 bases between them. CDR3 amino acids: CASSLDGLETQYF. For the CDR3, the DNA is TGTGCCAGCAGCCTGGACGGATTAGAGACCCAGTACTTC.

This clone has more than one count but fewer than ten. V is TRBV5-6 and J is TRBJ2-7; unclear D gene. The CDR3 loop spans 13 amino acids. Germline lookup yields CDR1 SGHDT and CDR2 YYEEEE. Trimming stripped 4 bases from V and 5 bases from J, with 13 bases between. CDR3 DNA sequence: TGTGCCAGCAGCAAAACAATGTTCAACGAGCAGTACTTC. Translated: CASSKTMFNEQYF.

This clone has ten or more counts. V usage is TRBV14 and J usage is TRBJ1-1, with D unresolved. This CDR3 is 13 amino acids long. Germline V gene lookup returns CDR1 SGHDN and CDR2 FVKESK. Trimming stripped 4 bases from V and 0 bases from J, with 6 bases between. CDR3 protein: CASSLNMNTEAFF. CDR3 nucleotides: TGTGCCAGCAGCCTTAACATGAACACTGAAGCTTTCTTT. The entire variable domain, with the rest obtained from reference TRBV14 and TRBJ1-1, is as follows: EAGVTQFPSHSVIEKGQTVTLRCDPISGHDNLYWYRRVMGKEIKFLLHFVKESKQDESGMPNNRFLAERTGGTYSTLKVQPAELEDSGVYFCASSLNMNTEAFFGQGTRLTVV.

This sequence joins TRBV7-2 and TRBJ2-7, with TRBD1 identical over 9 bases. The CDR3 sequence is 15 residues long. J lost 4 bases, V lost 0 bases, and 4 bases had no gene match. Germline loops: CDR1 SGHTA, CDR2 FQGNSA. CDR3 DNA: TGTGCCAGCAGCTTAGCCGGGACAGGGACGTACGAGCAGTACTTC. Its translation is CASSLAGTGTYEQYF. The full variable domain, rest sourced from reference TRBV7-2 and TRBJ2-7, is GAGVSQSPSNKVTEKGKDVELRCDPISGHTALYWYRQSLGQGLEFLIYFQGNSAPDKSGLPSDRFSAERTGGSVSTLTIQRTQQEDSAVYLCASSLAGTGTYEQYFGPGTRLTVT.

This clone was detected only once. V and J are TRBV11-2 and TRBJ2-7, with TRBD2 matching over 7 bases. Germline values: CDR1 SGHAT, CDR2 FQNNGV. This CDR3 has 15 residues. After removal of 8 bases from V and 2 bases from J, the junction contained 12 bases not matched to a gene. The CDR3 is CASFPGGLSPYEQYF. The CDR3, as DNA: TGTGCCAGCTTTCCCGGGGGGTTGAGTCCCTACGAGCAGTACTTC.

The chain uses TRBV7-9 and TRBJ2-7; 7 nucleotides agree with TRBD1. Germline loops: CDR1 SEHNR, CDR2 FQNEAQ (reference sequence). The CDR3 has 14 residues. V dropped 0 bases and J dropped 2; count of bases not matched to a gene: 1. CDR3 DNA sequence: TGTGCCAGCAGCTTAGCGGGACAGACCTACGAGCAGTACTTC. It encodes CASSLAGQTYEQYF.

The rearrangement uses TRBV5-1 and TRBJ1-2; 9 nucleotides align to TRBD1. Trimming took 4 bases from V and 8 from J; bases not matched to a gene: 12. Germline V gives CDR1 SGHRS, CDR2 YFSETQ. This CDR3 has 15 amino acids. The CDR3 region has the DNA TGCGCCAGCAGCCGGGATACAGGGGGCGCGAGGGGCTACACCTTC. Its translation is CASSRDTGGARGYTF.

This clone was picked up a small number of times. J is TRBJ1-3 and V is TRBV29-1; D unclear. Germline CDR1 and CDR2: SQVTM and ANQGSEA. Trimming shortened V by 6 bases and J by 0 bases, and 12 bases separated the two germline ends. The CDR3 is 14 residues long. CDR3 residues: CSVGSANSGNTIYF. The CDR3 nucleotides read TGCAGCGTCGGGAGCGCAAACTCTGGAAACACCATATATTTT.

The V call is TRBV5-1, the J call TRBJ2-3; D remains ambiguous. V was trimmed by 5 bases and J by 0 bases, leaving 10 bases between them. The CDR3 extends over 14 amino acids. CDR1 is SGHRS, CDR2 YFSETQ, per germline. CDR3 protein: CASRRFESTDTQYF. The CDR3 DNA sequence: TGCGCCAGCAGACGTTTTGAGAGCACAGATACGCAGTATTTT. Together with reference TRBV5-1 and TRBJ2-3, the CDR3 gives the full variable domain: KAGVTQTPRYLIKTRGQQVTLSCSPISGHRSVSWYQQTPGQGLQFLFEYFSETQRNKGNFPGRFSGRQFSNSRSEMNVSTLELGDSALYLCASRRFESTDTQYFGPGTRLTVL.

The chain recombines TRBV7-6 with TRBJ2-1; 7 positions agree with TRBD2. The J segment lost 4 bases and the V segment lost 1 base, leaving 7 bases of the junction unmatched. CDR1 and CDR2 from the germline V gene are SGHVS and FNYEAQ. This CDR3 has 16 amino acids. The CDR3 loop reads CASSLESLALYNEQFF. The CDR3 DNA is TGTGCCAGCAGCTTAGAATCACTAGCGTTATACAATGAGCAGTTCTTC.

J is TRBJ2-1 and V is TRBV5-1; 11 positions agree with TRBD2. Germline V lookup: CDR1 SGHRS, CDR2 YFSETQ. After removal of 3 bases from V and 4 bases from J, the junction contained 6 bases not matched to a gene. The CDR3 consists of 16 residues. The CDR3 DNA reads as TGCGCCAGCAGCTCAACCGGGACTAGCGGATACAATGAGCAGTTCTTC. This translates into CASSSTGTSGYNEQFF.

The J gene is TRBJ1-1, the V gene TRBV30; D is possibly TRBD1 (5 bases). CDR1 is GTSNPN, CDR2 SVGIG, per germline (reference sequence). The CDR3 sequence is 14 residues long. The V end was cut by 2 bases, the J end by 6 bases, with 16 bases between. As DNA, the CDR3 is TGTGCCTGGAGTATTGACAGTCAGGCCCCTGAAGCTTTCTTT. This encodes CAWSIDSQAPEAFF.

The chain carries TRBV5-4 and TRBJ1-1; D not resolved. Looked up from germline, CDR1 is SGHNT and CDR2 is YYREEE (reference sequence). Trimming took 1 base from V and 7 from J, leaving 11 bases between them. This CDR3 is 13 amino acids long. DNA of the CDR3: TGTGCCAGCAGCTTGCCCTGGGGAGTTGAAGCTTTCTTT. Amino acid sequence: CASSLPWGVEAFF. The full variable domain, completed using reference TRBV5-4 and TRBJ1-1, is ETGVTQSPTHLIKTRGQQVTLRCSSQSGHNTVSWYQQALGQGPQFIFQYYREEENGRGNFPPRFSGLQFPNYSSELNVNALELDDSALYLCASSLPWGVEAFFGQGTRLTVV.

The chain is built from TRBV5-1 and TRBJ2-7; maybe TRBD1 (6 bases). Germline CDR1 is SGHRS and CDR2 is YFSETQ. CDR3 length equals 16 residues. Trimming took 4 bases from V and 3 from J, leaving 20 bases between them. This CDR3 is CASSPLANRVIYEQYF. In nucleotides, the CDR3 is TGCGCCAGCAGCCCCCTAGCAAACAGGGTGATCTACGAGCAGTACTTC.

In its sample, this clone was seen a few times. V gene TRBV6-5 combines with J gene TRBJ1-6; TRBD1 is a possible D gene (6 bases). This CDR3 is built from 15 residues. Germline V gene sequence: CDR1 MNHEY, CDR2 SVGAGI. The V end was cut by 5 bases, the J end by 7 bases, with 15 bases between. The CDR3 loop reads CASSRGTMENSPLHF. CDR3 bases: TGTGCCAGCAGTCGGGGGACAATGGAGAATTCACCCCTCCACTTT.

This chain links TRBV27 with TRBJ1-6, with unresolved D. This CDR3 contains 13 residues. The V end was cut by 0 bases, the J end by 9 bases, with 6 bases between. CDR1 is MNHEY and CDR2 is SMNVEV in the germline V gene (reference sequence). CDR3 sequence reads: CASSLSPLSPLHF. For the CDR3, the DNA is TGTGCCAGCAGTTTATCCCCCCTTTCACCCCTCCACTTT.

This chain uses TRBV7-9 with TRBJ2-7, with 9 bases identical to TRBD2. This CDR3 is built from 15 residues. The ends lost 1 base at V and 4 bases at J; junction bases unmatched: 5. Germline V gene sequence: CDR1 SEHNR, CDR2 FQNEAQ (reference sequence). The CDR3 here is CASSLVSSGTYEQYF. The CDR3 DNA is TGTGCCAGCAGCTTAGTCTCTAGCGGGACATACGAGCAGTACTTC.

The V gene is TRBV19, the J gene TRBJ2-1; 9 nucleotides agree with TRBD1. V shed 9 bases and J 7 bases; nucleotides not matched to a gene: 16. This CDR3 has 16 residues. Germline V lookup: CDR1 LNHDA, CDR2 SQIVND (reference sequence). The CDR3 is CASHGQGNLFVNEQFF. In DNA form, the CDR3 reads TGTGCCAGCCATGGACAGGGGAATCTGTTCGTGAATGAGCAGTTCTTC. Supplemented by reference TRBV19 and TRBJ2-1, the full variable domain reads DGGITQSPKYLFRKEGQNVTLSCEQNLNHDAMYWYRQDPGQGLRLIYYSQIVNDFQKGDIAEGYSVSREKKESFPLTVTSAQKNPTAFYLCASHGQGNLFVNEQFFGPGTRLTVL.

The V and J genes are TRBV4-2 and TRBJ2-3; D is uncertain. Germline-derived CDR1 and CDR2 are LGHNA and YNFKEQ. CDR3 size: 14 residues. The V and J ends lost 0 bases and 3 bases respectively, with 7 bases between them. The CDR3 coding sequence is TGTGCCAGCAGCCAAGACGAAACGACAGATACGCAGTATTTT. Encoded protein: CASSQDETTDTQYF.

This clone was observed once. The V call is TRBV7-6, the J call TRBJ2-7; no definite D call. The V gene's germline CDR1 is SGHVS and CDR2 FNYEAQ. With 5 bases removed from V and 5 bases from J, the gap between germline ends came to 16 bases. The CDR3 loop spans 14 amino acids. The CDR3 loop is CASSRPYRKNEQYF. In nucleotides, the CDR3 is TGTGCCAGCAGCCGACCTTACCGAAAGAACGAGCAGTACTTC.

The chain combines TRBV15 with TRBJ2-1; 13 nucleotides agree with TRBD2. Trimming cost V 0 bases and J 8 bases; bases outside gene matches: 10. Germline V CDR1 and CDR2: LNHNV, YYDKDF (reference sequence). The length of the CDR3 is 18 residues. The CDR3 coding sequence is TGTGCCACCAGCAGAGATCTGACTAGCGGGGGGCGTGGCGATGAGCAGTTCTTC. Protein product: CATSRDLTSGGRGDEQFF.

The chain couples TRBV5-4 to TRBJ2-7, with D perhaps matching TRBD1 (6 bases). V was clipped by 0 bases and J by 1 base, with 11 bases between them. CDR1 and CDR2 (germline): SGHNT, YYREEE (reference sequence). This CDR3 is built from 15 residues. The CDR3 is CASSLVRGRSYEQYF. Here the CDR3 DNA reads TGTGCCAGCAGCTTGGTCAGGGGACGGTCCTACGAGCAGTACTTC.

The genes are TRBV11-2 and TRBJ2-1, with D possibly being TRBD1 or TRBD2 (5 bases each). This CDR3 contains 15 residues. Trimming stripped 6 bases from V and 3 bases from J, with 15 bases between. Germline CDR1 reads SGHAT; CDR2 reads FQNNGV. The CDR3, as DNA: TGTGCCAGCAGGCCACCCGGGACGTTCTACAATGAGCAGTTCTTC. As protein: CASRPPGTFYNEQFF.